This TCR beta chain emerged from a study of blood T cell repertoires in COVID-19. Study-wide context: Sources were T cells, B-cell-depleted T cells, or PBMCs; the material itself was cDNA or gDNA.

The germline gives CDR1 MGHRA, CDR2 YSYEKL. With 3 bases removed from V and 6 bases from J, the gap between germline ends came to 14 bases. The CDR3 has 14 residues. In the study's own analysis: Nucleated cell counts were estimated from reference gene primer amplification. Profiled with immunoSEQ multiplex PCR; TCRdb holds only in-frame clones, not every one. The D gene and trimming were derived from the DNA, and the V and J assignments and clone size from that table. The sample lists about 330,000 clones; more than 70% were seen once. The sample taken for sequencing was peripheral blood. This clonotype was sampled from a woman aged 50 to 60 with acute or convalescent COVID-19. The rearrangement joins TRBV4-1 to TRBJ1-1; D is uncertain. DNA for the CDR3: TGCGCCAGCAGCCACATGAACACCCTGGCTGAAGCTTTCTTT. It codes for CASSHMNTLAEAFF.